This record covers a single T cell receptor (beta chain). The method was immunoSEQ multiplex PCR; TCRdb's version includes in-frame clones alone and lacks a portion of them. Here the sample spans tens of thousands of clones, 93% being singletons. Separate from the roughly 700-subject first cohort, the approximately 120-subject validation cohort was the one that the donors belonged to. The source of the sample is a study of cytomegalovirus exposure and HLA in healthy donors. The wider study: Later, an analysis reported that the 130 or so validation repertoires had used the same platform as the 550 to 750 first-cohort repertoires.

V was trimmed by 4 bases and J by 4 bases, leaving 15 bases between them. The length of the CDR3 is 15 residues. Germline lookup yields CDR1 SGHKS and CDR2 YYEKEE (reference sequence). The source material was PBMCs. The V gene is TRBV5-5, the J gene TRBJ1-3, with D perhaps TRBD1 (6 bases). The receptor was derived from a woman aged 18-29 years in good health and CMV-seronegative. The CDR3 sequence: CASSPRDTRGNTIYF. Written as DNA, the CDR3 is TGTGCCAGCAGCCCCCGGGACACGAGGGGAAACACCATATATTTT.